This record covers a single T cell receptor beta chain. Its antigen specificity is not known. The gene nomenclature and germline references here are murine. The read comes to an end 4 residues before the CDR3 does, leaving the germline J gene to fill in the end. The sample belongs to a study of CD8+ T cells in alopecia areata (dated by TCRdb to about 2018). Background on the whole study: Skin from C3H/HeJ donors with spontaneous alopecia (roughly 6-12 months old) was grafted onto female C3H/HeJ recipients that were roughly 7-11 weeks old. The study used high-throughput TCRbeta sequencing to examine T cell clonal expansion in alopecia areata, in both the C3H/HeJ mouse model and human patients. Human TCRbeta sequencing covered scalp tissue and sorted CD4+ and CD8+ peripheral blood T cells from patchy and totalis/universalis alopecia areata patients and healthy controls. Scalp clonality was compared across normal scalp (n=4), patchy alopecia areata scalp (n=8), and alopecia totalis/universalis scalp (n=8). RNA came from the PAXgene miRNA kit for fixed scalp, the miRNeasy kit for PBMCs, and the RNeasy kit for mouse skin. immunoSEQ multiplex PCR using 35 Vbeta forward primers and 13 Jbeta reverse primers was used to amplify TCRbeta CDR3 regions. The investigation overall reported the following: Shared TCR sequences between patients were less evident than in mice, which may be partly attributable to HLA diversity in the patient population. Lesional scalp, especially in alopecia totalis/universalis, showed higher clonality and more expanded CD8+ clones than normal scalp, suggesting antigenic drive. Unlike mouse skin, where gammadelta T cells dominate, normal human skin contains resident alphabeta T cells that get sequenced too, which complicates analysis of the scalp TCR repertoire.

Pooled mouse cutaneous lymph node cells were stained for CD4, CD8alpha, NKG2D, NKG2ACE and other markers, then sorted on a BD Influx. The library was prepared using the immunoSEQ multiplex PCR assay. RNA was extracted from all samples and reverse transcribed into cDNA as template for TCR sequencing. First-strand cDNA was synthesized using SuperScript III with a 2:1 mix of oligo-dT and random hexamers. A synthetic immune receptor repertoire was used to gauge amplification bias, and whatever bias remained was removed computationally. Sequencing of the libraries was done on Illumina HiSeq with 60 bp reads that cover the CDR3, reading from J toward V. Concerning the study's data processing: After raw reads were preprocessed to remove errors, the CDR3 was defined following IMGT conventions as running from the conserved cysteine to phenylalanine. Clonality was computed by normalizing Shannon entropy by log2 of the number of productive unique TCRs and subtracting the result from 1. Whether each scalp clone was CD4 or CD8 was inferred by checking scalp TCRbeta sequences against the CD4 and CD8 repertoires from sorted blood. TCRdb limited this immuneACCESS table to in-frame rearrangements with V and J called. A share of clones is missing; checked studies link under half to unresolved V genes, and the rest is unexplained. V and J calls and clone size are given by that table; D and trimming were obtained from the DNA. In this sample, over 250,000 clones appear, none counted once only. The ten top clones hold more than 0.95% of the sample.

From a lookup of the germline V gene, CDR1 and CDR2 are NNHDY and SYVADS. The CDR3, from cysteine to phenylalanine, totals 16 residues. The DNA has 36 bases, all within the CDR3, and is read from base 1. Germline trimming amounts to 5 bases on V and 3 bases on J, with 8 as the count of junction bases outside the gene matches. This clonotype was sampled from a C3H/HeJ mouse with alopecia areata. The MHC haplotype found in this strain is H2-k. The material sequenced was CD4+ T cells sorted from a lymph node. The chain links TRBV13-3 with TRBJ2-4, and TRBD2 aligns with 11 junction nucleotides. The encoded CDR3 is CASSAGTGGGQNTLYF. Incomplete CDR3 DNA: TGTGCCAGCAGCGCCGGGACTGGGGGAGGACAAAAC.